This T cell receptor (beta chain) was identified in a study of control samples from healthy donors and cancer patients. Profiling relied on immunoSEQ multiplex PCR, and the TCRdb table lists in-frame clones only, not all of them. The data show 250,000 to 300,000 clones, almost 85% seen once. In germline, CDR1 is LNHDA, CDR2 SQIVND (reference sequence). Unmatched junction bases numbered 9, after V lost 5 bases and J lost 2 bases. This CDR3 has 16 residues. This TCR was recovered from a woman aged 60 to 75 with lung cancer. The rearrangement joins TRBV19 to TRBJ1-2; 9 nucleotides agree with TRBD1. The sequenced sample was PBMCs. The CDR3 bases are TGTGCCAGTAGTCCACCACTAGGACAGGGGAACTATGGCTACACCTTC. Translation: CASSPPLGQGNYGYTF.